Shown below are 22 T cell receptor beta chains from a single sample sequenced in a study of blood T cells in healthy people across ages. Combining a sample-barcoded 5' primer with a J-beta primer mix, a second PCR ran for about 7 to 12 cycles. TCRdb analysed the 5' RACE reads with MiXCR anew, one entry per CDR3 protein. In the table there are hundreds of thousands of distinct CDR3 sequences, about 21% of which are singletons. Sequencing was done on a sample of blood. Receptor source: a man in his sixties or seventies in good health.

The CDR3 DNA is TGTGCCAGCACTCCATCCGGGACAGGGCCCTACGAGCAGTACTTC. It is translated as CASTPSGTGPYEQYF. The chain is built from TRBV25-1 and TRBJ2-7; 9 nucleotides line up with TRBD1. V trimming: 7 bases; J trimming: 2 bases; junction bases outside the gene matches: 9. CDR3 length: 15 amino acids. Germline loops: CDR1 MGHDK, CDR2 SYGVNS.

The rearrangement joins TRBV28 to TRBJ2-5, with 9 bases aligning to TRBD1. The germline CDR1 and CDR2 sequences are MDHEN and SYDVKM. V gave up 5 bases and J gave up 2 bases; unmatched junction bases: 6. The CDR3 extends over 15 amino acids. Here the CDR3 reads CASSVQGATQETQYF. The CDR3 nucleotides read TGTGCCAGCAGTGTACAGGGGGCGACACAAGAGACCCAGTACTTC.

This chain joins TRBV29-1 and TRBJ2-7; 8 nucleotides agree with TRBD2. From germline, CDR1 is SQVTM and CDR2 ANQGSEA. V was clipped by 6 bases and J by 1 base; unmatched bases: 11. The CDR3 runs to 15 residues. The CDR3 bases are TGCAGCGTCGGCCTCGGGACTAGAGCTTCCTACGAGCAGTACTTC. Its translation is CSVGLGTRASYEQYF.

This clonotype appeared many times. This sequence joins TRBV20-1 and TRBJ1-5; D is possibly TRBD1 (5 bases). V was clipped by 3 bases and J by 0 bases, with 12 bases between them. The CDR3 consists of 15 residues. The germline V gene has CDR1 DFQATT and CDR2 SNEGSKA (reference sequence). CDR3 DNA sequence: TGCAGTGCTAGCCCAGGGAGTGTTAGCAATCAGCCCCAGCATTTT. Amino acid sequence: CSASPGSVSNQPQHF.

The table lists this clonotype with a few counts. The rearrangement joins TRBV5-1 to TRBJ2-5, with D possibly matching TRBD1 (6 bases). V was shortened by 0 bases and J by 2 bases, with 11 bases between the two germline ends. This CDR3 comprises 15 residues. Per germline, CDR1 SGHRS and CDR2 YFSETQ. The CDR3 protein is CASSLVGDIQETQYF. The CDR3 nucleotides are TGCGCCAGCAGCTTGGTGGGGGACATACAAGAGACCCAGTACTTC.

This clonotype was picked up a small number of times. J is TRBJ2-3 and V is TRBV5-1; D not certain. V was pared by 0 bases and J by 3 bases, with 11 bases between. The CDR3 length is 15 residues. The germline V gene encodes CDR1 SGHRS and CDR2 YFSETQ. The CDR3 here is CASSLGRPNTDTQYF. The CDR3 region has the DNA TGCGCCAGCAGCTTGGGGCGCCCCAATACAGATACGCAGTATTTT.

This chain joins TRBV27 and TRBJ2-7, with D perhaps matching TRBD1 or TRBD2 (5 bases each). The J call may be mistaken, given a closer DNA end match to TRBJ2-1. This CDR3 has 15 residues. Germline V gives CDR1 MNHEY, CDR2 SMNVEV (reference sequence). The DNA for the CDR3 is TGTGCCAGCAGTTCCCCGGGGCGTCCCTACAATGAGCAGTTCTTC. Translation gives CASSSPGRPYNEQFF.

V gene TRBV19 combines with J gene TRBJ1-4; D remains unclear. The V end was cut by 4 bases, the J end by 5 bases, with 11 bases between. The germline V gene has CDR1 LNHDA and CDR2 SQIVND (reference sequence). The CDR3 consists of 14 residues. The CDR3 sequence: CASSTYGGNEKLFF. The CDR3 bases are TGTGCCAGTAGTACTTACGGCGGCAATGAAAAACTGTTTTTT. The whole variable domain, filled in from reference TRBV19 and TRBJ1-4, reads DGGITQSPKYLFRKEGQNVTLSCEQNLNHDAMYWYRQDPGQGLRLIYYSQIVNDFQKGDIAEGYSVSREKKESFPLTVTSAQKNPTAFYLCASSTYGGNEKLFFGSGTQLSVL.

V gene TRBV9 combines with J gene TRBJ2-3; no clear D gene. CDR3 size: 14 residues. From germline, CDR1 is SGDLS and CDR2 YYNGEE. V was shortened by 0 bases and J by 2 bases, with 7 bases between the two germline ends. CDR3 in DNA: TGTGCCAGCAGCGTAGGTACTGTCACAGATACGCAGTATTTT. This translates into CASSVGTVTDTQYF.

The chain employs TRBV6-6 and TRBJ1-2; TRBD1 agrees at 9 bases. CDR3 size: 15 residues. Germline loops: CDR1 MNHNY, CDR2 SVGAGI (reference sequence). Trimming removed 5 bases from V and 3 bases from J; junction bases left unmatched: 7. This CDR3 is CASSPRDRVDYGYTF. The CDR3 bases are TGTGCCAGCAGTCCCCGGGACAGGGTTGACTATGGCTACACCTTC.

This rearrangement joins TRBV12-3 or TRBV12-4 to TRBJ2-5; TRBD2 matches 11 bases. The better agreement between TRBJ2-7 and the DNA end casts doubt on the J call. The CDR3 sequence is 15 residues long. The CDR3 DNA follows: TGTGCCAGCACCCCAACTAGCGGGAGTACGGGCGAGCAGTACTTC. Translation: CASTPTSGSTGEQYF.

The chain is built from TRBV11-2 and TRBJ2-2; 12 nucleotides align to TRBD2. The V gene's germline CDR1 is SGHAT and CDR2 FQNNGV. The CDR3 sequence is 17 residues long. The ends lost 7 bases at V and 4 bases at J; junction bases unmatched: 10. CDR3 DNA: TGTGCCAGCACCCTAGGGCTAGCGGGAGGGCCCACCGGGGAGCTGTTTTTT. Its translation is CASTLGLAGGPTGELFF.

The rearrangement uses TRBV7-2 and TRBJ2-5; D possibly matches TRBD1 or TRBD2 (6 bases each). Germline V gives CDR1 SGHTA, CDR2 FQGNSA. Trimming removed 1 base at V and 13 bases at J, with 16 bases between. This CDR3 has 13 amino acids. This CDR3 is CASSLETGAILYF. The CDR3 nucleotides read TGTGCCAGCAGCTTAGAAACGGGGGCCATTCTGTACTTC. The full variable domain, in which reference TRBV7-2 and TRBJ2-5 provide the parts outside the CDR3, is GAGVSQSPSNKVTEKGKDVELRCDPISGHTALYWYRQSLGQGLEFLIYFQGNSAPDKSGLPSDRFSAERTGGSVSTLTIQRTQQEDSAVYLCASSLETGAILYFGPGTRLLVL.

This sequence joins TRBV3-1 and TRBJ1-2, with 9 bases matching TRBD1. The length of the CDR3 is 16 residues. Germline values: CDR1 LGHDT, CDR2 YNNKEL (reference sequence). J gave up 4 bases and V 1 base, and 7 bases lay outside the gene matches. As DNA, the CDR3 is TGTGCCAGCAGCCAAGTCGGAGGACAGGGGCGCTATGGCTACACCTTC. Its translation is CASSQVGGQGRYGYTF.

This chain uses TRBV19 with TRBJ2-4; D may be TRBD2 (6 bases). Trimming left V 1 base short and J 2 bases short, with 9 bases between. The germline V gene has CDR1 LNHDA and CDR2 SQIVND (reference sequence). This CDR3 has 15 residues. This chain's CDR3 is CASSIAGVTKNIQYF. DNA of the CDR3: TGTGCCAGTAGTATAGCGGGAGTTACCAAAAACATTCAGTACTTC.

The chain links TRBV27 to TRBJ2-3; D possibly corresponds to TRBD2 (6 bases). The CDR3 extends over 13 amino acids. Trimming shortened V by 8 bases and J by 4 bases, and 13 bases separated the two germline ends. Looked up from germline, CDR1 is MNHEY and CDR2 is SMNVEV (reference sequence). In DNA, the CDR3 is TGTGCCAGCTGCTCCGGGACTTCAGATACGCAGTATTTT. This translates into CASCSGTSDTQYF.

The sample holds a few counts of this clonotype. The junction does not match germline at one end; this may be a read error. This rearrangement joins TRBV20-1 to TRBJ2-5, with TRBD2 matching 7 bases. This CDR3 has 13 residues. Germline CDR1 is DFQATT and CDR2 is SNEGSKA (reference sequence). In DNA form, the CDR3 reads TGCAGTGCTAGAGGTCCTAGCGGAGAGGCCCAGTACTTC. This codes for CSARGPSGEAQYF.

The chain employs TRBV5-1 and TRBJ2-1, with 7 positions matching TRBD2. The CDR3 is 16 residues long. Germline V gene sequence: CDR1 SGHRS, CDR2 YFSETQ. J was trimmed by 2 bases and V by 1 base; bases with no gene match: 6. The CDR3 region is CASSLSRGGPYNEQFF. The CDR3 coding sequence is TGCGCCAGCAGCTTGTCACGGGGAGGGCCCTACAATGAGCAGTTCTTC.

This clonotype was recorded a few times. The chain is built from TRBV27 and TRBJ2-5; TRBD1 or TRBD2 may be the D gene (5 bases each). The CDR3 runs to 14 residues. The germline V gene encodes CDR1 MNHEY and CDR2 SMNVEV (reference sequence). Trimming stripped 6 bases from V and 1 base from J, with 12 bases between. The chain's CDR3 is CASRPAGTQETQYF. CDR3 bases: TGTGCCAGCAGACCTGCAGGGACCCAAGAGACCCAGTACTTC.

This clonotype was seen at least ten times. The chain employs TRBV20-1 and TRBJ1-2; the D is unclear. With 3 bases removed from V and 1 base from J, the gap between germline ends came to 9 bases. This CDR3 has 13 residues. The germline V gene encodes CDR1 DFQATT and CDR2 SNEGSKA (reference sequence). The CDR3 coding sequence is TGCAGTGCTAGCTTGCCCAGTAACTATGGCTACACCTTC. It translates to CSASLPSNYGYTF.

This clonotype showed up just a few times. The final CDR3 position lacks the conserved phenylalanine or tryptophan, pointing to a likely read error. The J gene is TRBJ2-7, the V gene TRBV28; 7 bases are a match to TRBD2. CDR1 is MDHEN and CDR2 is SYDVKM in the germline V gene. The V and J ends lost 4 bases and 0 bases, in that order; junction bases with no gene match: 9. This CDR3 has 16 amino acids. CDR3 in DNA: TGTGCCAGCAGTTGGGGTTCTAGCGGCAGCTCCTACGAGCAGTACTCC. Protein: CASSWGSSGSSYEQYS.

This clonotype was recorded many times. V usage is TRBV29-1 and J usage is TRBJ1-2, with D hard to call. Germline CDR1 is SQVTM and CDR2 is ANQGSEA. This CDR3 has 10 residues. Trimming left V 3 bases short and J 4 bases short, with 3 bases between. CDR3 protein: CSVDSYGYTF. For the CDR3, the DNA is TGCAGCGTTGACAGCTATGGCTACACCTTC.